The clone carrying this TCR beta chain has more than one count but fewer than ten. Original analysis: Amplification of reference gene primers provided the estimated nucleated cell counts. The repertoire was sequenced with immunoSEQ multiplex PCR; TCRdb's copy has only in-frame clones and lacks some. Clone size and V and J calls were adopted from that table, with D and trimming inferred from the DNA. The repertoire holds around 260,000 clones, with about nine tenths as singletons. This record comes from a study of blood T cell repertoires in COVID-19. Study overall: Acute and convalescent COVID-19 samples came from the United States, Italy and Spain. The cDNA or gDNA used as material had been derived from T cells, B-cell-depleted T cells, or PBMCs.

In germline, CDR1 is GTSNPN, CDR2 SVGIG (reference sequence). The CDR3 consists of 13 residues. After removal of 4 bases from V and 6 bases from J, the junction contained 6 bases not matched to a gene. The chain links TRBV30 to TRBJ1-2; the match to TRBD1 covers 9 bases. This TCR was recovered from a woman in her thirties or forties who had recovered from COVID-19. The sample comprised peripheral blood. CDR3 amino acids: CAWNIQGADGYTF. The CDR3 region has the DNA TGTGCCTGGAACATACAGGGGGCAGATGGCTACACCTTC.